Below, one T cell receptor (beta chain) is given with its context. CD25+CD127- cells were obtained by sorting CD4+ cells, for four to six patients. The sample originates from a study of CD8+ T cells in alopecia areata. Reverse transcription of extracted RNA yielded cDNA, which provided the sequencing template. Assay: immunoSEQ multiplex PCR; the TCRdb copy retains only in-frame clones and omits some. The repertoire has roughly 20,000 clones, roughly 60% of them found once; the top ten carry 3.5% to 5%. Germline assignment: CDR1 SEHNR and CDR2 FQNEAQ (reference sequence). The length of the CDR3 is 16 residues. The junction had 7 bases not matched to a gene; V was cut back by 4 bases and J by 0 bases.

Sequenced input: CD4+ Tregs sorted from blood. This chain links TRBV7-9 with TRBJ2-7, with TRBD2 matching 9 bases. This TCR was recovered from a human donor with alopecia areata. The CDR3 protein is CASSSSGRPSSYEQYF. The CDR3, as DNA: TGTGCCAGCAGCTCCAGCGGGAGGCCAAGCTCCTACGAGCAGTACTTC.